The 15 T cell receptor beta chains in this list originate from one sample, sequenced in a study of blood T cell repertoires in COVID-19 (dated by TCRdb to between 2020 and 2021). Library creation used the immunoSEQ multiplex PCR assay. Drawn from immuneACCESS, this table holds only the in-frame rearrangements with V and J called that TCRdb kept. Clones are partly lost; checked studies trace under half to an unresolved V gene and leave the rest unexplained. In all, the sample holds over 150,000 clones, and over 75% of those were seen once. 15% to 20% of the sample comes from the top ten. Sequenced sample: peripheral blood. These receptor sequences come from a man aged 50 to 59 with COVID-19, enrolled during active disease.

The chain couples TRBV3-1 (or the pseudogene TRBV3-2) to TRBJ1-2; 7 bases are shared with TRBD1. Germline V gene data show CDR1 as LGHDT and CDR2 as YNNKEL (reference sequence). With 0 bases clipped from V and 8 bases from J, the junction kept 6 bases outside the gene matches. CDR3 length: 14 amino acids. As DNA, the CDR3 is TGTGCCAGCAGCCAAGAAGACAGGGAGATAGGCTACACCTTC. It specifies CASSQEDREIGYTF.

The chain uses TRBV5-1 and TRBJ1-6, with D possibly matching TRBD1 (6 bases). Trimming removed 5 bases from V and 3 bases from J, with 9 bases in between. CDR1 and CDR2 from the germline V gene are SGHRS and YFSETQ. This CDR3 is built from 14 residues. The CDR3 sequence: CASRRDNYNSPLHF. CDR3 coding DNA: TGCGCCAGCAGACGGGACAACTATAATTCACCCCTCCACTTT.

The chain has TRBV27 and TRBJ2-7, with TRBD1 matching 7 bases. The germline CDR1 and CDR2 sequences are MNHEY and SMNVEV (reference sequence). Trimming took 6 bases from V and 0 from J; bases not matched to a gene: 8. This CDR3 is built from 15 residues. This CDR3 is CASSPGQVLSYEQYF. As DNA, the CDR3 is TGTGCCAGCAGCCCAGGACAGGTCCTCTCCTACGAGCAGTACTTC.

The rearrangement uses TRBV19 and TRBJ1-2; D remains unclear. The CDR3 has 13 amino acids. V lost 5 bases and J lost 4, with 11 bases in between. Germline V gene lookup returns CDR1 LNHDA and CDR2 SQIVND (reference sequence). This chain's CDR3 is CASSETRSYGYTF. Written as DNA, the CDR3 is TGTGCCAGTAGTGAAACAAGGAGCTATGGCTACACCTTC.

The V gene is TRBV5-6, the J gene TRBJ2-3; 14 bases fit TRBD2. There are 18 residues in the CDR3. The V gene's germline CDR1 is SGHDT and CDR2 YYEEEE. Trimming at V came to 3 bases and at J to 0 bases, leaving 6 bases not matched to a gene. In nucleotides, the CDR3 is TGTGCCAGCAGCTGGGGACTAGCGGGAGCCTCTAGCACAGATACGCAGTATTTT. Translating it yields CASSWGLAGASSTDTQYF.

As DNA, the CDR3 is TGTGCCAGCAGCTTAGGGGCCGGGAGGAACACTGAAGCTTTCTTT. Its translation is CASSLGAGRNTEAFF. This chain links TRBV7-9 with TRBJ1-1, with D unresolved. Germline-derived CDR1 and CDR2 are SEHNR and FQNEAQ (reference sequence). This CDR3 is built from 15 residues. V lost 1 base and J 1 base, leaving 10 bases between the germline ends. Based on the CDR3 plus reference TRBV7-9 and TRBJ1-1, the full variable domain is DTGVSQNPRHKITKRGQNVTFRCDPISEHNRLYWYRQTLGQGPEFLTYFQNEAQLEKSRLLSDRFSAERPKGSFSTLEIQRTEQGDSAMYLCASSLGAGRNTEAFFGQGTRLTVV.

Only one count was recorded for this clone. The CDR3 here is CASSLKVPSGYNEQFF. The CDR3 DNA reads TGTGCCAGCAGCTTAAAGGTCCCTAGCGGATACAATGAGCAGTTCTTC. The chain is built from TRBV7-3 and TRBJ2-1; TRBD2 matches at 7 bases. V lost 1 base to trimming and J lost 4 bases; unmatched junction nucleotides: 7. This CDR3 is built from 16 residues. Germline V lookup: CDR1 SGHTA, CDR2 FQGTGA.

This chain connects TRBV7-6 to TRBJ2-1; 11 nucleotides agree with TRBD2. The germline gives CDR1 SGHVS, CDR2 FNYEAQ. J lost 8 bases, V lost 6 bases, and 9 bases had no gene match. The CDR3 has 15 amino acids. CDR3 bases: TGTGCCAGCAGGTTGGGTACTAGCGGGAGCCATGAGCAGTTCTTC. It yields the protein CASRLGTSGSHEQFF.

This clone occurred a few times. This chain joins TRBV7-2 and TRBJ1-4; 9 bases are shared with TRBD1. This CDR3 has 14 amino acids. Per the germline V gene, CDR1 is SGHTA and CDR2 is FQGNSA. Trimming cost V 1 base and J 11 bases; bases outside gene matches: 5. This chain's CDR3 is CASSLDRGQGKLFF. DNA for the CDR3: TGTGCCAGCAGCTTAGACAGGGGGCAGGGGAAACTGTTTTTT.

The chain couples TRBV18 to TRBJ2-2; D unclear. The germline gives CDR1 KGHSH, CDR2 LQKENI. V was trimmed by 0 bases and J by 4 bases, leaving 12 bases between them. The CDR3 loop spans 16 amino acids. This CDR3 reads CASSPPSSIATGELFF. Written as DNA, the CDR3 is TGTGCCAGCTCACCACCGAGCTCCATCGCCACCGGGGAGCTGTTTTTT.

CDR3 sequence reads: CAWSGQGVRGYTF. For the CDR3, the DNA is TGTGCCTGGAGTGGGCAGGGGGTACGTGGCTACACCTTC. The genes are TRBV30 and TRBJ1-2, with 7 bases identical to TRBD1. CDR1 is GTSNPN, CDR2 SVGIG, per germline (reference sequence). J lost 7 bases, V lost 1 base, and 6 bases had no gene match. The CDR3 sequence is 13 residues long.

This clone was seen once. The chain uses TRBV20-1 and TRBJ2-1; D might be TRBD2 (6 bases). There are 16 residues in the CDR3. Germline V gene lookup returns CDR1 DFQATT and CDR2 SNEGSKA (reference sequence). V lost 3 bases, J lost 0 bases, and 15 bases lay in between. The CDR3 is CSASPSGTGSYNEQFF. The CDR3 bases are TGCAGTGCTAGTCCATCCGGGACTGGCTCCTACAATGAGCAGTTCTTC.

This clone occurred a few times. This rearrangement joins TRBV18 to TRBJ1-1; TRBD1 matches at 12 bases. J was trimmed by 4 bases and V by 6 bases; bases with no gene match: 27. Germline V gene sequence: CDR1 KGHSH, CDR2 LQKENI. The CDR3 consists of 22 residues. CDR3 protein: CASSLRAGQGATYPGRSTEAFF. In DNA, the CDR3 is TGTGCCAGCTCTCTTAGAGCGGGACAGGGGGCGACCTACCCGGGTAGAAGCACTGAAGCTTTCTTT.

The chain joins TRBV28 to TRBJ1-1; D possibly corresponds to TRBD1 (6 bases). Germline V gene lookup returns CDR1 MDHEN and CDR2 SYDVKM. V was clipped by 6 bases and J by 2 bases, with 22 bases between them. This CDR3 contains 17 residues. The CDR3 sequence: CASSWPRGGEINTEAFF. For the CDR3, the DNA is TGTGCCAGCAGCTGGCCAAGAGGGGGAGAGATAAACACTGAAGCTTTCTTT.

The chain recombines TRBV9 with TRBJ2-2; possible D gene TRBD1, 5 bases. The V end lost 0 bases, the J end lost 3 bases, and 18 bases lay between the germline ends. Germline CDR1 and CDR2: SGDLS and YYNGEE. CDR3 length: 18 amino acids. The CDR3 spells CASSVGDDEGVYTGELFF. The CDR3 bases are TGTGCCAGCAGCGTAGGGGATGATGAAGGGGTGTACACCGGGGAGCTGTTTTTT.